This T cell receptor (beta chain) was identified in a study of T cells after posttransplantation cyclophosphamide. In its sample, this clone was seen many times. Its target is not known. This related bone marrow graft donor gave peripheral blood on the day of marrow donation. Regarding the study as a whole: Tissue-infiltrating T cells from skin or gut overlapped little with blood T cells. TRB clonality was highly associated with recipient CMV seropositivity and reactivation. Donor CD8+ memory clones often dominated recipient blood repertoires at later times.

The assay was immunoSEQ multiplex PCR, and TCRdb's table has in-frame clones only and misses some. The record shows about 39,000 clones for this sample, with no singletons present. The sample was PBMCs. The source of this sequence is a woman aged 45-60 years in good health and a related stem cell transplant donor.

The CDR3 loop is CASSPTGGPLVYEQYF. The CDR3, as DNA: TGTGCCAGCAGTCCAACAGGGGGGCCTCTCGTCTACGAGCAGTACTTC. The chain is built from TRBV28 and TRBJ2-7; 8 positions match TRBD1. V shed 5 bases and J 3 bases; nucleotides not matched to a gene: 12. This CDR3 spans 16 amino acids. CDR1 is MDHEN and CDR2 is SYDVKM in the germline V gene.